This T cell receptor beta chain was sequenced during a study of blood T cell repertoires in COVID-19 (dated by TCRdb to 2019 to 2021). About the study as a whole: Samples covering the acute and convalescent phases of COVID-19 were provided by collaborators in the United States, Italy and Spain. The dataset comprised deeply sampled blood TCRbeta repertoires from subjects exposed to, actively infected with, or recovered from COVID-19. The samples were drawn from two sources: the first 160 participants of the ongoing ImmuneRACE study, and 1,000 to 1,500 subjects contributed by 6 global collaborators. The material from the prospective study consisted of cDNA or gDNA derived from T cells, B-cell-depleted T cells, or PBMCs. Where available, HLA class I and class II types were obtained from metadata supplied by the sample provider rather than from assay-based typing. The repertoires were released in a freely available public database meant as a resource for research on the immune response to SARS-CoV-2. The sample metadata nearly always contained a de-identified subject ID, COVID-19 status, age in years and sex. Results and caveats for the whole study, not just this receptor: Clinical and demographic metadata were provided uncurated, with the amount varying by source and participant.

TCRbeta CDR3 regions were amplified from genomic DNA by means of the immunoSEQ Assay, a bias-controlled multiplex PCR. In the authors' own workflow: The number of nucleated cells in each sample was estimated from the amplification of reference gene primers within the assay. Sequence reads were collapsed and filtered to measure the absolute abundance of every unique TCRbeta CDR3 rearrangement. For each sample, productive Simpson clonality was calculated as the square root of Simpson's diversity index across productive rearrangements. Entries here come from immuneACCESS through TCRdb and include only in-frame sequences with V and J called. Some clones fail to appear in such tables; in the studies checked, an unresolved V gene covers under half of the shortfall, and the cause of the remainder is unknown. The V and J calls and the clone size are those of that table, but D and trimming were determined from the DNA. This sample gives some 200,000 clones in total; around 84% of them show up just once. The biggest ten clones account for over 13% of the sample.

Turning to this clone: Its antigen has not been determined. Base qualities are missing; no much larger clone stands one base away.

CDR1 is given as MNHEY and CDR2 as SMNVEV, both from the germline V gene (reference sequence). Spanning cysteine to phenylalanine, the CDR3 consists of 12 amino acids. CDR3 DNA only is kept here, 36 bases in frame from base 1. Collaborating institutions collected whole blood in K2EDTA tubes following their own protocols. For TCRbeta analysis, collaborators shipped samples as frozen whole blood, isolated PBMCs, or DNA extracted from either of those sample types. Specimen: peripheral blood. This sequence was found in a man aged 30-40 years with active or convalescent COVID-19. The chain is encoded by TRBV27 joined to TRBJ1-2; the central 9 bases match TRBD1. The bases read TGTGCATCCCGGGGACAGGGTGTGGGCTACACCTTC. This codes for CASRGQGVGYTF.